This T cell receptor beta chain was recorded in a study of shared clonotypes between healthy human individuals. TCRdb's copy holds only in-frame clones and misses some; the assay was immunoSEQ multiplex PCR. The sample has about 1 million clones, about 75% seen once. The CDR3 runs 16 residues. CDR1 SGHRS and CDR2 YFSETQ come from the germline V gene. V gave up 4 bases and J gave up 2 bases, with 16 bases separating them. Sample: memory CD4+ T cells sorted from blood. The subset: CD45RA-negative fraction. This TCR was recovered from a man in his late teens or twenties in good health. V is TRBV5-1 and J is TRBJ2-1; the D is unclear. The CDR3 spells CASSVNWAGPYNEQFF. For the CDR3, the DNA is TGCGCCAGCAGCGTAAATTGGGCCGGTCCCTACAATGAGCAGTTCTTC. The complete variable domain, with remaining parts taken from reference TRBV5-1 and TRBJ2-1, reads KAGVTQTPRYLIKTRGQQVTLSCSPISGHRSVSWYQQTPGQGLQFLFEYFSETQRNKGNFPGRFSGRQFSNSRSEMNVSTLELGDSALYLCASSVNWAGPYNEQFFGPGTRLTVL.